This entry concerns a single T cell receptor beta chain. These data are taken from a study of blood T cell repertoires in COVID-19. About the research overall: Donors in the United States, Italy and Spain gave samples during acute or convalescent COVID-19. T cells, B-cell-depleted T cells, or PBMCs provided the cDNA or gDNA that served as material.

This CDR3 contains 18 residues. The germline gives CDR1 PRHDT, CDR2 FYEKMQ (reference sequence). Trimming removed 3 bases from V and 3 bases from J; junction bases left unmatched: 12. Per the original methods: Nucleated cell counts were estimated from reference gene primer amplification. Sequenced by immunoSEQ multiplex PCR; TCRdb stores in-frame clones only, minus some. V and J calls and clone size are those listed in that table; D and trimming were worked out from the DNA. Among about 62,000 clones listed, approximately 88% were seen once. This TCR was sampled from a human donor in a cohort sampled during active COVID-19. The sequenced material came from peripheral blood. The chain joins TRBV13 to TRBJ2-7, with TRBD1 matching over 12 bases. The CDR3 sequence: CASSLAGTGGVLGYEQYF. For the CDR3, the DNA is TGTGCCAGCAGCTTGGCGGGGACAGGGGGCGTACTAGGCTACGAGCAGTACTTC. Together with reference TRBV13 and TRBJ2-7, the CDR3 gives the full variable domain: AAGVIQSPRHLIKEKRETATLKCYPIPRHDTVYWYQQGPGQDPQFLISFYEKMQSDKGSIPDRFSAQQFSDYHSELNMSSLELGDSALYFCASSLAGTGGVLGYEQYFGPGTRLTVT.